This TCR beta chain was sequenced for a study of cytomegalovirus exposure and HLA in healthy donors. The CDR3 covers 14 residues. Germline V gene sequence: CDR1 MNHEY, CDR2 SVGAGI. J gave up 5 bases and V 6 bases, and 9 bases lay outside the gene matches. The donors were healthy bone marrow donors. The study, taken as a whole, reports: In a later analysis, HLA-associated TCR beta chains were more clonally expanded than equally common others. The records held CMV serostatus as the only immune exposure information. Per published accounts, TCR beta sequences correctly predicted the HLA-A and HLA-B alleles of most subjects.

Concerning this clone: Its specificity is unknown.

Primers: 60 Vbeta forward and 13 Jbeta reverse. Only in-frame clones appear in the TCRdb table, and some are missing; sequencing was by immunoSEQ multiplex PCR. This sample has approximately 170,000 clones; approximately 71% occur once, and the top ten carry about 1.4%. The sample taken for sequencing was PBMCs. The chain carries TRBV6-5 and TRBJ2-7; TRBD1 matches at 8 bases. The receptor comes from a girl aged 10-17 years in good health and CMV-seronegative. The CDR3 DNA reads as TGTGCCAGCAGCCCGGACAGGGATCCAAACGAGCAGTACTTC. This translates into CASSPDRDPNEQYF.